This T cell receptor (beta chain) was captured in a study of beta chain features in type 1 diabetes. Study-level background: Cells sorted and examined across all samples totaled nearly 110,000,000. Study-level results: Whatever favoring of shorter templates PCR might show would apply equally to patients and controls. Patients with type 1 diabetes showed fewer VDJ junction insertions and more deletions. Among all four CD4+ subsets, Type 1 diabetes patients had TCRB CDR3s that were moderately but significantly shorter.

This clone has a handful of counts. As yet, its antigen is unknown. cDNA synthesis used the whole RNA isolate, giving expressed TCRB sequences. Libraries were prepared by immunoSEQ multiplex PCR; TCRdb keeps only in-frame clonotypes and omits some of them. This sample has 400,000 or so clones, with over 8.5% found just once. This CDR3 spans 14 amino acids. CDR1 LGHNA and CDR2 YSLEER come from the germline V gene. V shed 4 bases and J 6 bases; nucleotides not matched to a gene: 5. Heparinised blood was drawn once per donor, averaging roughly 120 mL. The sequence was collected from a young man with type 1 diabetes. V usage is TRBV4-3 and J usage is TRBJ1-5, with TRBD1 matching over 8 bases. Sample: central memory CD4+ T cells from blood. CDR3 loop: CASSLYTGGQPQHF. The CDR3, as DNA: TGCGCCAGCAGCCTTTACACAGGGGGTCAGCCCCAGCATTTT.